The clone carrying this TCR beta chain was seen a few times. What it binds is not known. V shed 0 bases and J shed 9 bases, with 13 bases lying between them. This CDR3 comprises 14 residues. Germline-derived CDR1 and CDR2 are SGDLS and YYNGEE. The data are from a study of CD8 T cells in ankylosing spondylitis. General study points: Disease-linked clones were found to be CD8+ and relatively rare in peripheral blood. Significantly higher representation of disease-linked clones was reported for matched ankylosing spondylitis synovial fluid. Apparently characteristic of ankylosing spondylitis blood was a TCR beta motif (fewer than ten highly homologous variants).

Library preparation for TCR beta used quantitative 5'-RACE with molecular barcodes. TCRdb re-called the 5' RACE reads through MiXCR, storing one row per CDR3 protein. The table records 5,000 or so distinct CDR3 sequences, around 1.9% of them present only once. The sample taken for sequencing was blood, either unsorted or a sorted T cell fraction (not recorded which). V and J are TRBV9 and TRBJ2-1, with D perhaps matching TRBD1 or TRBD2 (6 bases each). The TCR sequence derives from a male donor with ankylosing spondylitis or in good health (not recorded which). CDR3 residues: CASSVASATGEQFF. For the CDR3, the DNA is TGTGCCAGCAGCGTAGCTAGCGCGACAGGTGAGCAGTTCTTC.